A single sample gave rise to the 20 T cell receptor beta chains below, sequenced in a study of T-cell reconstitution after alpha-beta-depleted transplantation in children. Library preparation (for TCRbeta) was performed with unique molecular identifiers. From the PCR reads, TCRdb called clonotypes with MiXCR, one entry per CDR3 protein. This sample has over 70,000 distinct CDR3 sequences, with 12% found just once. The source was PBMCs from the stem cell graft donor, collected from the stem cell graft. These receptors all come from a human donor who donated a stem cell graft to a child with inherited bone marrow failure.

This clonotype has just a few counts. This chain uses TRBV18 with TRBJ1-4; no definite D call. Trimming took off 6 bases at V and 0 bases at J, with 17 bases between the two ends. The CDR3 has 17 residues. Germline assignment: CDR1 KGHSH and CDR2 LQKENI. The CDR3 loop is CASSPQAVPATNEKLFF. CDR3 bases: TGTGCCAGCTCGCCGCAGGCAGTTCCCGCAACTAATGAAAAACTGTTTTTT.

This clonotype was counted only a few times. The chain couples TRBV6-6 to TRBJ1-5; D gene uncertain. Deletions cut 6 bases from V and 8 bases from J, with 14 bases between. The V gene's germline CDR1 is MNHNY and CDR2 SVGAGI (reference sequence). CDR3 length: 13 residues. The CDR3 loop is CASRTGIVEPQHF. As DNA, the CDR3 is TGTGCCAGCAGAACCGGGATTGTGGAGCCCCAGCATTTT.

This clonotype was seen more than once but under ten times. At one end the junction does not follow the germline gene, possibly because of a read error. The rearrangement uses TRBV7-9 and TRBJ1-6; tentatively, D is TRBD1 (6 bases). There are 18 residues in the CDR3. Germline V gene lookup returns CDR1 SEHNR and CDR2 FQNEAQ (reference sequence). DNA of the CDR3: TGTGCCAGCAGTTTAGATGGGACAACCGATTTCCCAAATTCACCCCTCCACTTT. Amino acids: CASSLDGTTDFPNSPLHF.

This clonotype was seen ten or more times. V usage is TRBV30 and J usage is TRBJ1-1; 7 positions match TRBD1. The CDR3 length is 13 residues. Germline V CDR1 and CDR2: GTSNPN, SVGIG (reference sequence). Germline trimming cut 3 bases from V and 4 bases from J; bases unmatched to any gene: 5. CDR3 sequence reads: CAWRRDSSTEAFF. The CDR3 nucleotides read TGTGCCTGGAGGAGGGACAGCTCCACTGAAGCTTTCTTT. The full variable domain, rest sourced from reference TRBV30 and TRBJ1-1, is SQTIHQWPATLVQPVGSPLSLECTVEGTSNPNLYWYRQAAGRGLQLLFYSVGIGQISSEVPQNLSASRPQDRQFILSSKKLLLSDSGFYLCAWRRDSSTEAFFGQGTRLTVV.

V and J are TRBV29-1 and TRBJ2-7; D is unclear. This CDR3 region has 13 residues. Germline V gives CDR1 SQVTM, CDR2 ANQGSEA. Trimming left V 7 bases short and J 5 bases short, with 18 bases between. The CDR3 nucleotides read TGCAGCGGGTATTCGGCCCCTAGAAACGAGCAGTACTTC. Translating gives CSGYSAPRNEQYF.

This clonotype occurred many times. The V gene is TRBV3-1, the J gene TRBJ2-7; D assignment may be TRBD1 or TRBD2 (6 bases each). The germline CDR1 and CDR2 sequences are LGHDT and YNNKEL (reference sequence). V was cut by 3 bases and J by 0 bases, with 15 bases left in between. The CDR3 runs 16 residues. The CDR3 coding sequence is TGTGCCAGCAGCCAGACATTGGGGGGCTTCTCCTACGAGCAGTACTTC. It specifies CASSQTLGGFSYEQYF.

This clonotype was detected many times. This chain uses TRBV4-3 with TRBJ2-3; unclear D gene. V was pared by 4 bases and J by 1 base, with 18 bases between. The V gene's germline CDR1 is LGHNA and CDR2 YSLEER. CDR3 length equals 17 residues. CDR3 coding DNA: TGCGCCAGCAGCCCGACGAGCACGGCAGTTCGCACAGATACGCAGTATTTT. Translated: CASSPTSTAVRTDTQYF.

This clonotype was counted ten times or more. The chain combines TRBV12-3 or TRBV12-4 with TRBJ2-1; no reliable D call. Trimming pared 7 bases from V and 3 bases from J, leaving 13 bases between. The CDR3 sequence is 14 residues long. CDR3 in amino acids: CASTKGNFYNEQFF. CDR3 DNA sequence: TGTGCCAGCACCAAAGGAAACTTCTACAATGAGCAGTTCTTC.

This clonotype was recorded many times. This chain connects TRBV5-1 to TRBJ2-3; TRBD2 is a possible D gene (6 bases). The germline V gene encodes CDR1 SGHRS and CDR2 YFSETQ. The germline V and J ends were trimmed by 4 bases and 5 bases, with 20 bases remaining between them. The CDR3 contains 16 residues. The CDR3 DNA reads as TGCGCCAGCAGCCCTGGAGGGGCGGGGTGGAGAGATACGCAGTATTTT. Amino acids: CASSPGGAGWRDTQYF.

V and J are TRBV27 and TRBJ2-2; TRBD1 or TRBD2 may be the D gene (5 bases each). V lost 6 bases, J lost 4 bases, and 18 bases lay in between. Germline V lookup: CDR1 MNHEY, CDR2 SMNVEV (reference sequence). The CDR3 consists of 16 residues. CDR3 region: CASSFYARGATGELFF. The CDR3 DNA reads TGTGCCAGCAGCTTTTATGCTAGAGGGGCCACCGGGGAGCTGTTTTTT.

This clonotype was recorded many times. The chain is built from TRBV27 and TRBJ1-1; the D is unclear. Germline V gives CDR1 MNHEY, CDR2 SMNVEV (reference sequence). Trimming removed 5 bases at V and 4 bases at J, with 23 bases between. The CDR3 sequence is 17 residues long. The CDR3 here is CASSPRPITPATTEAFF. CDR3 bases: TGTGCCAGCAGTCCCCGGCCTATTACCCCGGCGACCACTGAAGCTTTCTTT.

This clonotype was observed at least ten times. V is TRBV4-3 and J is TRBJ2-3; perhaps D is TRBD1 or TRBD2 (5 bases each). The CDR3 covers 16 residues. V was shortened by 0 bases and J by 1 base, with 11 bases between the two germline ends. Germline loops: CDR1 LGHNA, CDR2 YSLEER. In DNA, the CDR3 is TGCGCCAGCAGCCAAGATAGGTGGGACCGCACAGATACGCAGTATTTT. This translates into CASSQDRWDRTDTQYF.

This clonotype was recorded many times. The gene calls are TRBV20-1 and TRBJ2-1, with TRBD2 as a possible D gene (6 bases). The CDR3 has 14 residues. Deletions cut 1 base from V and 4 bases from J, with 11 bases between. Looked up from germline, CDR1 is DFQATT and CDR2 is SNEGSKA (reference sequence). CDR3 DNA sequence: TGCAGTGCTAGAGGGCAGCGGGCGTACAATGAGCAGTTCTTC. Amino acids: CSARGQRAYNEQFF.

This clonotype was observed many times. The V gene is TRBV7-2, the J gene TRBJ2-2, with 7 bases lining up with TRBD2. V lost 2 bases to trimming and J lost 3 bases; unmatched junction nucleotides: 6. This CDR3 region has 16 residues. Germline V lookup: CDR1 SGHTA, CDR2 FQGNSA. The CDR3 loop is CASSLQREVYTGELFF. In DNA, the CDR3 is TGTGCCAGCAGCTTACAGCGGGAAGTGTACACCGGGGAGCTGTTTTTT.

This clonotype was seen many times. The chain carries TRBV27 and TRBJ2-1; D not certain. Germline assignment: CDR1 MNHEY and CDR2 SMNVEV (reference sequence). V lost 6 bases and J lost 7, with 7 bases in between. This CDR3 has 11 amino acids. CDR3 DNA sequence: TGTGCCAGCAGCCACGGTAATGAGCAGTTCTTC. The encoded protein is CASSHGNEQFF.

This clonotype was seen just once. This chain joins TRBV11-1 and TRBJ2-3; D ambiguous. The germline V gene encodes CDR1 SGHAT and CDR2 FQDESV (reference sequence). The CDR3 sequence is 16 residues long. Trimming shortened V by 5 bases and J by 2 bases, and 17 bases separated the two germline ends. DNA for the CDR3: TGTGCCAGCAGCCCGGTCACCGATGGTGCCACAGATACGCAGTATTTT. Its translation: CASSPVTDGATDTQYF.

This clonotype was recorded at least ten times. The genes are TRBV7-2 and TRBJ1-5; the match to TRBD1 covers 7 bases. The CDR3 sequence is 14 residues long. CDR1 is SGHTA, CDR2 FQGNSA, per germline. V shed 2 bases and J 6 bases; nucleotides not matched to a gene: 4. The CDR3 DNA sequence: TGTGCCAGCAGCTTAAGACAGGGAACTCAGCCCCAGCATTTT. Its translation is CASSLRQGTQPQHF.

There are many counts of this clonotype. The chain is built from TRBV27 and TRBJ1-1, with unresolved D. Germline V gene lookup returns CDR1 MNHEY and CDR2 SMNVEV (reference sequence). The V end was cut by 10 bases, the J end by 3 bases, with 15 bases between. CDR3 length: 13 residues. CDR3 sequence (DNA): TGTGCCACCCTTCGACGGGGTGACACTGAAGCTTTCTTT. Translating it yields CATLRRGDTEAFF.

This clonotype was counted at least ten times. V and J are TRBV5-6 and TRBJ2-5; TRBD2 matches at 8 bases. CDR3 length equals 15 residues. Per germline, CDR1 SGHDT and CDR2 YYEEEE. The junction had 7 bases not matched to a gene; V was cut back by 1 base and J by 5 bases. The CDR3, as DNA: TGTGCCAGCAGCTTGACGGGAGGGCCGTTTGAGACCCAGTACTTC. Translated, it gives CASSLTGGPFETQYF.

This clonotype was seen more than once but under ten times. V gene TRBV6-2 or TRBV6-3 combines with J gene TRBJ2-7; TRBD2 agrees at 12 bases. With V trimmed by 7 bases and J by 2 bases, 6 bases remained unmatched. CDR3 length: 15 amino acids. Germline assignment: CDR1 MNHEY and CDR2 SVGEGT. This CDR3 is CASTGTSGSTYEQYF. The DNA of the CDR3 is TGTGCCAGCACCGGGACTAGCGGGTCAACCTACGAGCAGTACTTC.